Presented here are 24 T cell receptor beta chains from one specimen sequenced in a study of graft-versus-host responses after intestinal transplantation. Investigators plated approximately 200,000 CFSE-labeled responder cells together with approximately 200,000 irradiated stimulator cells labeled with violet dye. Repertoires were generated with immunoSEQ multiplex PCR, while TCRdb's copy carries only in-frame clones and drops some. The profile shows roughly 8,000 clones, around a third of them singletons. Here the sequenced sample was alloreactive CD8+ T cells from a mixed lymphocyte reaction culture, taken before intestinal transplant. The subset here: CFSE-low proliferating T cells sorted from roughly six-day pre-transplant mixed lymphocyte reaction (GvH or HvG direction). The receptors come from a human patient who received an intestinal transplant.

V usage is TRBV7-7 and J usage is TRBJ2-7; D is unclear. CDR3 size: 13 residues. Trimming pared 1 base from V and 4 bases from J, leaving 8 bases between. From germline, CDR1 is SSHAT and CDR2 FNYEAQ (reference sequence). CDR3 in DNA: TGTGCCAGCAGCTTAGGCTACGGGTACGAGCAGTACTTC. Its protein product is CASSLGYGYEQYF. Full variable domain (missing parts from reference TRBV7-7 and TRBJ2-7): GAGVSQSPRYKVTKRGQDVTLRCDPISSHATLYWYQQALGQGPEFLTYFNYEAQPDKSGLPSDRFSAERPEGSISTLTIQRTEQRDSAMYRCASSLGYGYEQYFGPGTRLTVT.

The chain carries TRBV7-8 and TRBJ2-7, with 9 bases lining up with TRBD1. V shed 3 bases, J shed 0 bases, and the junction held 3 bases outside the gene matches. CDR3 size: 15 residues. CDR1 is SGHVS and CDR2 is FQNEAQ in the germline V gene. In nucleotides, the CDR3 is TGTGCCAGCAGCTTGTGGACAGGGGTCTCCTACGAGCAGTACTTC. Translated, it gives CASSLWTGVSYEQYF.

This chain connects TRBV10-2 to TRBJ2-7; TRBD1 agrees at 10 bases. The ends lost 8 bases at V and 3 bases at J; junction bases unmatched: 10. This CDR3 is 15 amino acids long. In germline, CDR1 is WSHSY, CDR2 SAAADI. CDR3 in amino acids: CASSESGTGVYEQYF. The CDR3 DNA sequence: TGCGCCAGCTCCGAGTCAGGGACAGGGGTCTACGAGCAGTACTTC.

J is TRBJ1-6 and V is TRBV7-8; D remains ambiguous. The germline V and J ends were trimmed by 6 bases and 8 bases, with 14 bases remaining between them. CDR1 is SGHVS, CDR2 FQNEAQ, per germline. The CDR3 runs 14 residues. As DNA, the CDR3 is TGTGCCAGCAGGCCACCCGGAGGGTATTCACCCCTCCACTTT. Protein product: CASRPPGGYSPLHF.

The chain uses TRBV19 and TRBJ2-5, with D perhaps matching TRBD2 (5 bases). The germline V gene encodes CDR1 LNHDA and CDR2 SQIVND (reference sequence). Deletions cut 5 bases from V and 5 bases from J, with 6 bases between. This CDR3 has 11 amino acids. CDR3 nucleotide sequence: TGTGCCAGTAGTGGACTCGAGACCCAGTACTTC. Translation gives CASSGLETQYF.

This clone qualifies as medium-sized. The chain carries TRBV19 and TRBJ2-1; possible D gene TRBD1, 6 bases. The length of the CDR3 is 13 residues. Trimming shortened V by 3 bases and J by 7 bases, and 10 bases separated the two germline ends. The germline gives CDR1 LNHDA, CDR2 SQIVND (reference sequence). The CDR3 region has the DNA TGTGCCAGTAGTATCGGGACATATAATGAGCAGTTCTTC. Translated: CASSIGTYNEQFF.

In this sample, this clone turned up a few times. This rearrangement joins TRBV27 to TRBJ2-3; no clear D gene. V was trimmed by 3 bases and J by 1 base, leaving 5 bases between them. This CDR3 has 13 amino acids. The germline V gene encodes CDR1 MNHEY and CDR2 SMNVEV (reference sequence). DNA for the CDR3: TGTGCCAGCAGTTTTCTTGGCACAGATACGCAGTATTTT. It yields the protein CASSFLGTDTQYF.

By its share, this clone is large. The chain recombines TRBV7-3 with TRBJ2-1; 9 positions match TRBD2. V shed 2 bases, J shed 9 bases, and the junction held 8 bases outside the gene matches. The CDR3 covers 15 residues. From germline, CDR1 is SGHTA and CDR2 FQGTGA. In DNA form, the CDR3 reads TGTGCCAGCAGCTTAGCGGGGGGGCCGATTCTTGAGCAGTTCTTC. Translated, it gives CASSLAGGPILEQFF.

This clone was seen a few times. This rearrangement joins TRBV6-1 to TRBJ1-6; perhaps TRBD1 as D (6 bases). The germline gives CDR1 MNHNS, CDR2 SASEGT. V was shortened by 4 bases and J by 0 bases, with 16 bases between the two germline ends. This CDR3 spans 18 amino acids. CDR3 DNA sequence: TGTGCCAGCAGTGCACAGGGTTACCTTAGCTCCTATAATTCACCCCTCCACTTT. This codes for CASSAQGYLSSYNSPLHF.

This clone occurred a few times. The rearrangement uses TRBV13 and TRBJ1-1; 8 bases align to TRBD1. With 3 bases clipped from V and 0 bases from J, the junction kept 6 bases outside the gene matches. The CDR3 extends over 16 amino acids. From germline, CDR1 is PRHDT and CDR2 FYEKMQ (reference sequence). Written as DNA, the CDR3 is TGTGCCAGCAGCTTGGCGGGACAGGAAATGAACACTGAAGCTTTCTTT. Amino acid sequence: CASSLAGQEMNTEAFF.

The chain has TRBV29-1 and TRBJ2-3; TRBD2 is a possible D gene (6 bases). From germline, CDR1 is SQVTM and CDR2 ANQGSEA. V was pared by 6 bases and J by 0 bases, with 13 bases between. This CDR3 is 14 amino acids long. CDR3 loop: CSVVLEGSTDTQYF. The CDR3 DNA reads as TGCAGCGTCGTCCTGGAGGGCAGCACAGATACGCAGTATTTT.

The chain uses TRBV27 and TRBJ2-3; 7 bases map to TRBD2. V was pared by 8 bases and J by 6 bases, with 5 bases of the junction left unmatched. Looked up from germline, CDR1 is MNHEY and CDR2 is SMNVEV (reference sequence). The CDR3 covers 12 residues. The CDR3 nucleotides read TGTGCCAGCGGTTGGGGAGGGGATACGCAGTATTTT. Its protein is CASGWGGDTQYF.

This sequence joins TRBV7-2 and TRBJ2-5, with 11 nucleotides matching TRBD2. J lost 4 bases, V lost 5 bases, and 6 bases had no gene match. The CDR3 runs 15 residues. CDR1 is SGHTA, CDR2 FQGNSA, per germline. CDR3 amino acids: CASSRSTSGVETQYF. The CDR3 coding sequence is TGTGCCAGCAGCCGGTCGACTAGCGGGGTAGAGACCCAGTACTTC.

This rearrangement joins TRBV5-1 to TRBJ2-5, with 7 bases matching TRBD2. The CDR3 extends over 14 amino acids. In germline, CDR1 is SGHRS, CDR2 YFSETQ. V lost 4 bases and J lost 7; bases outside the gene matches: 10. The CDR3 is CASSPMAGGGTQYF. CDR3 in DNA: TGCGCCAGCAGCCCGATGGCGGGCGGGGGGACCCAGTACTTC.

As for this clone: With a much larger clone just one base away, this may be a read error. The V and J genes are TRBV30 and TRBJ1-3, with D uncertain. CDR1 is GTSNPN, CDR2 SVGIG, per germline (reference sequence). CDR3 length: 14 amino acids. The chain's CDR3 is CVWSVGSSGNTIYF. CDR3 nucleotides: TGTGTCTGGAGTGTCGGGAGTTCTGGAAACACCATATATTTT.

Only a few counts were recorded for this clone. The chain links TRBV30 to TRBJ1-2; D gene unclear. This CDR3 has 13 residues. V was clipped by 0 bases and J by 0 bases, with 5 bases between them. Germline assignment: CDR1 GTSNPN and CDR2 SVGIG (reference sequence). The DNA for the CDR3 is TGTGCCTGGAGTGTAGAGCCTAACTATGGCTACACCTTC. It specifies CAWSVEPNYGYTF.

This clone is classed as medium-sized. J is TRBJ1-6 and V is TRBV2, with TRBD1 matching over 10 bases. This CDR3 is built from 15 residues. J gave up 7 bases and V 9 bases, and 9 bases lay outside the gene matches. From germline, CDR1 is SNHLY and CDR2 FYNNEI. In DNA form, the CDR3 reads TGTGCCAGGAACGGACAGGGGGAAGTAAATTCACCCCTCCACTTT. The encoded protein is CARNGQGEVNSPLHF.

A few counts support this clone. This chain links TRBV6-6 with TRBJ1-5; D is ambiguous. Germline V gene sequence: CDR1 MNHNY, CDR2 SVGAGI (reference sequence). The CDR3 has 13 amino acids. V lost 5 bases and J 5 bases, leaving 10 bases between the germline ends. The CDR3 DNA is TGTGCCAGCAGTCCCGGGGAGTATCAGCCCCAGCATTTT. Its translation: CASSPGEYQPQHF.

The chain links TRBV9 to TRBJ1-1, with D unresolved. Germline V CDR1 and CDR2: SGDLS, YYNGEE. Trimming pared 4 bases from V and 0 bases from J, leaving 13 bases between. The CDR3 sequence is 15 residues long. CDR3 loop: CASSSAGRMNTEAFF. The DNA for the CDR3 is TGTGCCAGCAGCTCAGCAGGCAGAATGAACACTGAAGCTTTCTTT.

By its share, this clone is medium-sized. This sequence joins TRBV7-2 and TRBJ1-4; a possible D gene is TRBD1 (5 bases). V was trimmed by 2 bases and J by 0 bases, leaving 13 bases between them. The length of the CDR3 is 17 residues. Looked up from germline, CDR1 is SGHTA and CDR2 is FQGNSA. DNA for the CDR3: TGTGCCAGCAGCTTAAAGAAGGGGATTGCAACTAATGAAAAACTGTTTTTT. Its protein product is CASSLKKGIATNEKLFF.

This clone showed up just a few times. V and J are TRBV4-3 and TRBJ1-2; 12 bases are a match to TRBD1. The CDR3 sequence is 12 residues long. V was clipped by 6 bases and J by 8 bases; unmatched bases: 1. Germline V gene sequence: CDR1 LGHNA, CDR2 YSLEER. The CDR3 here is CASRGTGGGYTF. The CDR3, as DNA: TGCGCCAGCAGGGGGACAGGGGGCGGCTACACCTTC.

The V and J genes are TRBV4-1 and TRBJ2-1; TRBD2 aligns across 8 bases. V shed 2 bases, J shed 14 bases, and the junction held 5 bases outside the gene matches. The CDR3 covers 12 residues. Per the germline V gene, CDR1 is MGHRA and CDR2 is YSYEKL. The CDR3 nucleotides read TGCGCCAGCAGCCAACCGGGACTAGATAAGTTCTTC. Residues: CASSQPGLDKFF.

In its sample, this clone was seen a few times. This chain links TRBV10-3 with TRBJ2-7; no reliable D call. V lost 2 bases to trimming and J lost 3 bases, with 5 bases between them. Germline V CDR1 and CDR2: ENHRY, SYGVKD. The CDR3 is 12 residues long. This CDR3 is CAISEGNYEQYF. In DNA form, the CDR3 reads TGTGCCATCAGTGAGGGCAACTACGAGCAGTACTTC.

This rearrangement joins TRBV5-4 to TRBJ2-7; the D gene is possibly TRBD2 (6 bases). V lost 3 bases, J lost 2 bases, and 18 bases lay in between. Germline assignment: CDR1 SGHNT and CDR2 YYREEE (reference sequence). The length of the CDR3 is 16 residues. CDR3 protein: CASSWTEGTVTYEQYF. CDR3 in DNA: TGTGCCAGCAGCTGGACGGAGGGGACGGTCACCTACGAGCAGTACTTC. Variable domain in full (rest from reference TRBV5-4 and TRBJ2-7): ETGVTQSPTHLIKTRGQQVTLRCSSQSGHNTVSWYQQALGQGPQFIFQYYREEENGRGNFPPRFSGLQFPNYSSELNVNALELDDSALYLCASSWTEGTVTYEQYFGPGTRLTVT.